Each of the 4 T cell receptor beta chains below was sequenced from the same sample in a study of blood T cell repertoires in COVID-19 (TCRdb year 2020). Library construction relied on the immunoSEQ multiplex PCR assay. The source is immuneACCESS, and TCRdb retained only in-frame sequences with V and J called. Part of the clones is not carried over; for the studies checked, unresolved V genes explain less than half of this, and the remainder is unexplained. The sample includes more than 200,000 clones, with approximately 86% observed a single time. Roughly 5% of the sample is held by the ten biggest clonotypes. Input material: peripheral blood. These receptors originate from a woman aged 55-70 years with COVID-19, enrolled during active disease.

The chain carries TRBV5-5 and TRBJ2-3, with 9 bases fitting TRBD1. This CDR3 has 17 residues. The V gene's germline CDR1 is SGHKS and CDR2 YYEKEE (reference sequence). V trimming: 3 bases; J trimming: 7 bases; junction bases outside the gene matches: 15. The CDR3 sequence is CASSSTPGQGAHHTQYF. The DNA of the CDR3 is TGTGCCAGCAGCTCAACCCCGGGACAGGGAGCACATCATACGCAGTATTTT.

The V call is TRBV21-1, the J call TRBJ1-2; TRBD1 is the table's D call and was not checked against the DNA. TRBV21-1 has pseudogene status. This CDR3 comprises 16 residues. CDR3 residues: CASSYPGDKGDYGYTF. The CDR3 DNA reads TGTGCCAGCAGCTATCCCGGGGACAAGGGGGACTATGGCTACACCTTC.

The V gene is TRBV4-2, the J gene TRBJ2-1; the match to TRBD2 covers 9 bases. V dropped 0 bases and J dropped 13; count of bases not matched to a gene: 7. This CDR3 spans 14 amino acids. The germline CDR1 and CDR2 sequences are LGHNA and YNFKEQ. The CDR3 region is CASSQDRGGTSQFF. The CDR3 DNA sequence: TGTGCCAGCAGCCAAGATAGAGGGGGGACTAGCCAGTTCTTC.

This chain uses TRBV5-1 with TRBJ2-2, with TRBD2 as a possible D gene (5 bases). Trimming took off 4 bases at V and 2 bases at J, with 18 bases between the two ends. In germline, CDR1 is SGHRS, CDR2 YFSETQ. The CDR3 spans 17 residues. CDR3 DNA: TGCGCCAGCAGCCCTACTAGGGCTCTATTTAACACCGGGGAGCTGTTTTTT. Residues: CASSPTRALFNTGELFF.